These 25 T cell receptor beta chains originate from one sample sequenced in a study of CD8 T cells in Susac syndrome. Random-hexamer reverse transcription was applied to roughly 0.45 to 1 ug RNA. A single record per CDR3 protein comes from TCRdb applying MiXCR to the immunoSEQ multiplex PCR reads. The table records about 110,000 distinct CDR3 sequences, roughly 95% of them present only once. Sequenced material: CD4+ T cells from PBMCs. These receptors all come from a human donor in good health.

This rearrangement joins TRBV6-6 to TRBJ1-4, with 10 bases lining up with TRBD1. In germline, CDR1 is MNHNY, CDR2 SVGAGI (reference sequence). This CDR3 region has 14 residues. J gave up 7 bases and V 6 bases, and 5 bases lay outside the gene matches. CDR3 bases: TGTGCCAGCAGCCGACAGGGGGCGGGTGAAAAACTGTTTTTT. It codes for CASSRQGAGEKLFF.

V usage is TRBV20-1 and J usage is TRBJ2-3; no clear D gene. V was cut by 0 bases and J by 4 bases, with 11 bases left in between. The V gene's germline CDR1 is DFQATT and CDR2 SNEGSKA (reference sequence). This CDR3 comprises 14 residues. CDR3 region: CSARDRRAADTQYF. CDR3 nucleotide sequence: TGCAGTGCTAGAGATCGTAGGGCCGCAGATACGCAGTATTTT.

The chain links TRBV24-1 to TRBJ2-5; no definite D call. Germline V gene lookup returns CDR1 KGHDR and CDR2 SFDVKD. The length of the CDR3 is 15 residues. Between the trimmed V and J ends, which lost 0 bases and 3 bases, there was a span of 10 bases. The CDR3: CATSDLLDPEETQYF. For the CDR3, the DNA is TGTGCCACCAGTGATTTGTTGGACCCCGAAGAGACCCAGTACTTC.

The chain couples TRBV29-1 to TRBJ2-6, with a possible D match to TRBD2 (7 bases). V lost 3 bases, J lost 2 bases, and 14 bases lay in between. In germline, CDR1 is SQVTM, CDR2 ANQGSEA. CDR3 length equals 16 residues. Here the CDR3 reads CSVDEGDYAGANVLTF. As DNA, the CDR3 is TGCAGCGTTGATGAGGGGGACTACGCTGGGGCCAACGTCCTGACTTTC.

This chain uses TRBV24-1 with TRBJ2-2; the D is unclear. CDR3 size: 14 residues. The germline V gene has CDR1 KGHDR and CDR2 SFDVKD. Trimming took off 6 bases at V and 0 bases at J, with 7 bases between the two ends. CDR3 sequence reads: CATSKRANTGELFF. CDR3 sequence (DNA): TGTGCCACCAGTAAGCGCGCGAACACCGGGGAGCTGTTTTTT.

The chain is built from TRBV10-3 and TRBJ2-3; D unclear. The CDR3 covers 14 residues. Per the germline V gene, CDR1 is ENHRY and CDR2 is SYGVKD. Trimming left V 3 bases short and J 2 bases short, with 9 bases between. The chain's CDR3 is CAISDERSTDTQYF. The CDR3 nucleotides are TGTGCCATCAGTGATGAGAGGTCCACAGATACGCAGTATTTT.

The CDR3 reads CSARDPTSGGGEQYF. The CDR3 DNA reads TGCAGTGCTAGAGATCCGACTAGCGGGGGGGGCGAGCAGTACTTC. V usage is TRBV20-1 and J usage is TRBJ2-7; TRBD2 matches 14 bases. With V trimmed by 0 bases and J by 6 bases, 4 bases remained unmatched. The CDR3 length is 15 residues. Germline V gives CDR1 DFQATT, CDR2 SNEGSKA (reference sequence).

The gene calls are TRBV19 and TRBJ2-1; tentatively, D is TRBD1 (5 bases). Trimming removed 8 bases from V and 10 bases from J, with 9 bases in between. This CDR3 has 10 amino acids. Germline lookup yields CDR1 LNHDA and CDR2 SQIVND (reference sequence). The CDR3 DNA sequence: TGTGCCAGTGGCAGGGCGGAGCAGTTCTTC. Translation gives CASGRAEQFF.

This chain joins TRBV27 and TRBJ2-7, with 9 bases that match TRBD1. Germline CDR1 and CDR2: MNHEY and SMNVEV (reference sequence). This CDR3 comprises 14 residues. V lost 6 bases and J lost 2; bases outside the gene matches: 5. CDR3: CASRTGTGTYEQYF. DNA for the CDR3: TGTGCCAGCAGGACCGGGACAGGGACCTACGAGCAGTACTTC.

This chain links TRBV6-2 or TRBV6-3 with TRBJ1-5; D might be TRBD1 (5 bases). Trimming pared 0 bases from V and 5 bases from J, leaving 8 bases between. CDR3 length equals 14 residues. Germline assignment: CDR1 MNHEY and CDR2 SVGEGT. The CDR3 DNA follows: TGTGCCAGCAGTTACTCCCAGGGCTATCAGCCCCAGCATTTT. This translates into CASSYSQGYQPQHF.

J is TRBJ2-7 and V is TRBV6-1; 7 positions match TRBD1. V dropped 2 bases and J dropped 2; count of bases not matched to a gene: 3. The germline CDR1 and CDR2 sequences are MNHNS and SASEGT. CDR3 size: 14 residues. The CDR3 loop is CASSEIGTAYEQYF. The CDR3 coding sequence is TGTGCCAGCAGTGAAATAGGGACAGCCTACGAGCAGTACTTC.

This chain links TRBV20-1 with TRBJ1-2; D possibly corresponds to TRBD1 (6 bases). Germline lookup yields CDR1 DFQATT and CDR2 SNEGSKA (reference sequence). The CDR3 has 14 residues. Between the trimmed V and J ends, which lost 1 base and 7 bases, there was a span of 16 bases. The CDR3 here is CSARGTDRSSGYTF. CDR3 nucleotides: TGCAGTGCTAGAGGAACGGACAGATCTTCTGGCTACACCTTC.

V usage is TRBV23-1 and J usage is TRBJ2-3, with 9 positions matching TRBD1. TRBV23-1 carries the ORF label, with uncertain function. The V and J ends lost 1 base and 3 bases, in that order; junction bases with no gene match: 14. This CDR3 comprises 19 residues. The CDR3 loop is CASSQWGTGPREGTDTQYF. The CDR3 DNA sequence: TGCGCCAGCAGTCAATGGGGGACAGGGCCGAGAGAGGGGACAGATACGCAGTATTTT.

The chain joins TRBV6-5 to TRBJ2-7, with TRBD1 identical over 7 bases. The CDR3 totals 13 residues. With V trimmed by 8 bases and J by 3 bases, 7 bases remained unmatched. Germline lookup yields CDR1 MNHEY and CDR2 SVGAGI. The CDR3 sequence: CASARAGGYEQYF. The DNA for the CDR3 is TGTGCCAGCGCAAGGGCAGGGGGCTACGAGCAGTACTTC.

The V and J genes are TRBV29-1 and TRBJ2-5; TRBD1 is a possible D gene (5 bases). Trimming stripped 7 bases from V and 5 bases from J, with 14 bases between. Germline V gene sequence: CDR1 SQVTM, CDR2 ANQGSEA. The CDR3 contains 12 residues. The CDR3 DNA is TGCAGCGCAGGGATGAGTGGGGAGACCCAGTACTTC. It yields the protein CSAGMSGETQYF.

The genes are TRBV29-1 and TRBJ1-2; maybe TRBD1 (5 bases). The CDR3 runs to 11 residues. The V and J ends lost 8 bases and 1 base respectively, with 8 bases between them. Germline V gene lookup returns CDR1 SQVTM and CDR2 ANQGSEA. The CDR3 DNA sequence: TGCAGCCTCGGGGGTAACTATGGCTACACCTTC. Encoded protein: CSLGGNYGYTF.

The rearrangement links TRBV2 to TRBJ1-2; possibly TRBD1 for D (6 bases). CDR1 and CDR2 from the germline V gene are SNHLY and FYNNEI. The CDR3 is 14 amino acids. Trimming stripped 6 bases from V and 7 bases from J, with 18 bases between. DNA of the CDR3: TGTGCCAGCAGCGTACAGGGCTTCCCGCCTGGCTACACCTTC. It yields the protein CASSVQGFPPGYTF.

The rearrangement joins TRBV27 to TRBJ2-7; TRBD2 matches at 7 bases. The CDR3 loop spans 15 amino acids. Germline V gene sequence: CDR1 MNHEY, CDR2 SMNVEV (reference sequence). V gave up 6 bases and J gave up 1 base; unmatched junction bases: 9. CDR3: CASRKIAGGSYEQYF. In DNA form, the CDR3 reads TGTGCCAGCAGGAAGATAGCGGGCGGTTCCTACGAGCAGTACTTC.

The V gene is TRBV4-1, the J gene TRBJ2-4; tentative D call: TRBD2 (6 bases). V lost 1 base and J 2 bases, leaving 12 bases between the germline ends. The CDR3 contains 16 residues. Germline assignment: CDR1 MGHRA and CDR2 YSYEKL. The CDR3, as DNA: TGCGCCAGCAGCCAAGTTTTTGCGGGATCCAAAAACATTCAGTACTTC. Translated, it gives CASSQVFAGSKNIQYF.

This chain joins TRBV6-5 and TRBJ1-1; no clear D. CDR1 and CDR2 (germline): MNHEY, SVGAGI. CDR3 size: 14 residues. Trimming stripped 2 bases from V and 0 bases from J, with 7 bases between. CDR3 DNA sequence: TGTGCCAGCAGTTACATACAGCTGAACACTGAAGCTTTCTTT. Translated, it gives CASSYIQLNTEAFF.

This chain links TRBV4-2 with TRBJ1-6; D perhaps matches TRBD1 (5 bases). Germline CDR1 LGHNA, CDR2 YNFKEQ. V lost 0 bases, J lost 8 bases, and 11 bases lay in between. The CDR3 consists of 15 residues. CDR3 loop: CASSQEIGEDSPLHF. The CDR3 DNA sequence: TGTGCCAGCAGCCAAGAGATAGGGGAAGATTCACCCCTCCACTTT.

This sequence joins TRBV9 and TRBJ1-2; no reliable D call. With 7 bases removed from V and 4 bases from J, the gap between germline ends came to 8 bases. The CDR3 length is 11 residues. Per the germline V gene, CDR1 is SGDLS and CDR2 is YYNGEE. The chain's CDR3 is CASWGLYGYTF. In DNA, the CDR3 is TGTGCCAGCTGGGGTCTCTATGGCTACACCTTC.

This chain connects TRBV2 to TRBJ1-5; no reliable D call. The CDR3 covers 13 residues. Trimming stripped 6 bases from V and 2 bases from J, with 8 bases between. Looked up from germline, CDR1 is SNHLY and CDR2 is FYNNEI. DNA of the CDR3: TGTGCCAGCAGGGCTTTTGGCAATCAGCCCCAGCATTTT. It specifies CASRAFGNQPQHF.

The rearrangement joins TRBV25-1 to TRBJ2-3, with 16 bases that match TRBD2. V shed 5 bases and J 6 bases; nucleotides not matched to a gene: 5. This CDR3 region has 16 residues. The germline CDR1 and CDR2 sequences are MGHDK and SYGVNS. The CDR3 loop is CASSPSGLAGGDTQYF. CDR3 DNA: TGTGCCAGCAGTCCTTCGGGACTAGCGGGGGGGGATACGCAGTATTTT.

This chain joins TRBV12-3 or TRBV12-4 and TRBJ2-7, with D possibly being TRBD2 (6 bases). The CDR3 loop spans 14 amino acids. V was shortened by 4 bases and J by 4 bases, with 14 bases between the two germline ends. The CDR3 sequence: CASSSGGEGYEQYF. CDR3 bases: TGTGCCAGCAGTTCCGGGGGAGAGGGGTACGAGCAGTACTTC.